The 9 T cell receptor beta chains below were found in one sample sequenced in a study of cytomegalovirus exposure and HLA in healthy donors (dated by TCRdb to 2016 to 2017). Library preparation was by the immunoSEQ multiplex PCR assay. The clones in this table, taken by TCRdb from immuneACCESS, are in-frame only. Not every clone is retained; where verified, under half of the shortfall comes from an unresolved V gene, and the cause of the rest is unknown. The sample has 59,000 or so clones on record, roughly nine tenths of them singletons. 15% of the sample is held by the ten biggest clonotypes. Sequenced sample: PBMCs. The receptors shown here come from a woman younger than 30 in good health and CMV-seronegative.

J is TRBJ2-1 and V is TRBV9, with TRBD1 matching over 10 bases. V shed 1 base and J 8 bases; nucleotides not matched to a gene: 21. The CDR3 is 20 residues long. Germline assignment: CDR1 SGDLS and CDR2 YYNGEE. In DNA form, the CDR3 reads TGTGCCAGCAGCGTATCGACAGGGGGCTTCCAACACCCCAGGTTCGATGAGCAGTTCTTC. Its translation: CASSVSTGGFQHPRFDEQFF.

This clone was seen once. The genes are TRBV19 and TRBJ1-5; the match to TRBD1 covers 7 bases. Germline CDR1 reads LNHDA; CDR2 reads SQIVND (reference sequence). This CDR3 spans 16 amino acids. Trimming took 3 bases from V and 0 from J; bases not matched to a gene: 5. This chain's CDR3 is CASSMAGQYSNQPQHF. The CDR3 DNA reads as TGTGCCAGTAGTATGGCGGGACAGTATAGCAATCAGCCCCAGCATTTT.

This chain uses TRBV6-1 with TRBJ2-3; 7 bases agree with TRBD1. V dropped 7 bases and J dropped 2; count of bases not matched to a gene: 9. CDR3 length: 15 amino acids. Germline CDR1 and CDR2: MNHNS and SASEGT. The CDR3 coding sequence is TGTGCCAGCAAACTAGGACAGGCGTACACAGATACGCAGTATTTT. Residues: CASKLGQAYTDTQYF.

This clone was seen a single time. The CDR3 loop is CASGLAIVTDTQYF. CDR3 nucleotides: TGTGCCAGCGGTCTAGCGATAGTCACAGATACGCAGTATTTT. The chain is built from TRBV7-2 and TRBJ2-3; D is possibly TRBD2 (6 bases). Germline loops: CDR1 SGHTA, CDR2 FQGNSA. There are 14 residues in the CDR3. V was trimmed by 8 bases and J by 2 bases, leaving 14 bases between them.

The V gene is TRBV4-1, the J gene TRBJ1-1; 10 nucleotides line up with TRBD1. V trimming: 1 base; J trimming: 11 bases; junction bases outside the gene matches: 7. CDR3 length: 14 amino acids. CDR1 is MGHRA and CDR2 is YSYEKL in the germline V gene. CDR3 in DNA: TGCGCCAGCAGCCAAGGGGACAGGGGAAGGTCGGCTTTCTTT. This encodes CASSQGDRGRSAFF.

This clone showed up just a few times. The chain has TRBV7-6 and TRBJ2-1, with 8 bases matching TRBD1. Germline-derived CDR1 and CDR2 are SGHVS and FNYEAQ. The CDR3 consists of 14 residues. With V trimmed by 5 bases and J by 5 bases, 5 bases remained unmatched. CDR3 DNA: TGTGCCAGCAGCCTGGGACAGGCAGACAATGAGCAGTTCTTC. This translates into CASSLGQADNEQFF.

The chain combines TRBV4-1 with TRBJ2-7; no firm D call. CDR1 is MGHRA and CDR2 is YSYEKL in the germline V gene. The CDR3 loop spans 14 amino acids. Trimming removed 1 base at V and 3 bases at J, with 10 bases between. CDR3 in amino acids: CASSQVEVGYEQYF. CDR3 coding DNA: TGCGCCAGCAGCCAAGTTGAGGTCGGCTACGAGCAGTACTTC.

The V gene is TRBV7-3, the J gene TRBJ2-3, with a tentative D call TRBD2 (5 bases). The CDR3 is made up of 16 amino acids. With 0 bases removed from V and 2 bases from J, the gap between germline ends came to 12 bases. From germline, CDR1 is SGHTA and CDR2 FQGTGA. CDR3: CASSLTRRTYTDTQYF. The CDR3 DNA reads TGTGCCAGCAGCTTAACCCGGAGGACCTACACAGATACGCAGTATTTT.

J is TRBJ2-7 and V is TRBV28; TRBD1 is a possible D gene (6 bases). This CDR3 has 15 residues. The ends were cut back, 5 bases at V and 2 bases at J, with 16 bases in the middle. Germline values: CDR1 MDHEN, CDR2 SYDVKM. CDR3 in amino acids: CASSPSTGMAYEQYF. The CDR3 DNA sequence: TGTGCCAGCAGTCCCTCGACAGGAATGGCCTACGAGCAGTACTTC.